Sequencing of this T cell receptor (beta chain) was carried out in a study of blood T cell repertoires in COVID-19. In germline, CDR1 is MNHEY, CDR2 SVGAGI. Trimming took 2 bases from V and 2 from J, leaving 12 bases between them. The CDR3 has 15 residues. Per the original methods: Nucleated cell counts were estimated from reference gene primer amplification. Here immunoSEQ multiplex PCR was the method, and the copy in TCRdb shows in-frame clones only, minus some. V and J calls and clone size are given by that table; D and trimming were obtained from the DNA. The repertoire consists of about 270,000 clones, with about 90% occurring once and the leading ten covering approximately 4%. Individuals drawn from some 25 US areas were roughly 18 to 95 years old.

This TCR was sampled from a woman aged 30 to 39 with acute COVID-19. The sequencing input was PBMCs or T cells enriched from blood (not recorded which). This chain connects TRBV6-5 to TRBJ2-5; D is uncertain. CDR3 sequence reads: CASSYDAAAQETQYF. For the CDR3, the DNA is TGTGCCAGCAGTTACGACGCGGCGGCTCAAGAGACCCAGTACTTC.